What follows is one T cell receptor (beta chain) and its context. The data belong to a study of T cell changes during pregnancy in multiple sclerosis. Sequencing used immunoSEQ multiplex PCR; TCRdb keeps in-frame clones, though not all of them. The sample yields 100,000 or so clones, 90% to 95% seen once. The germline V and J ends were trimmed by 1 base and 0 bases, with 13 bases remaining between them. There are 17 residues in the CDR3. CDR1 and CDR2 (germline): LNHNV, YYDKDF (reference sequence). The source material was peripheral blood, sampled in the third trimester of pregnancy. This chain uses TRBV15 with TRBJ1-3; D not resolved. The sequence was obtained from a female donor with multiple sclerosis, enrolled in a pregnancy study. The CDR3, as DNA: TGTGCCACCAGCAGAGGGAGGAGAGCCTCCTCTGGAAACACCATATATTTT. Translation gives CATSRGRRASSGNTIYF.